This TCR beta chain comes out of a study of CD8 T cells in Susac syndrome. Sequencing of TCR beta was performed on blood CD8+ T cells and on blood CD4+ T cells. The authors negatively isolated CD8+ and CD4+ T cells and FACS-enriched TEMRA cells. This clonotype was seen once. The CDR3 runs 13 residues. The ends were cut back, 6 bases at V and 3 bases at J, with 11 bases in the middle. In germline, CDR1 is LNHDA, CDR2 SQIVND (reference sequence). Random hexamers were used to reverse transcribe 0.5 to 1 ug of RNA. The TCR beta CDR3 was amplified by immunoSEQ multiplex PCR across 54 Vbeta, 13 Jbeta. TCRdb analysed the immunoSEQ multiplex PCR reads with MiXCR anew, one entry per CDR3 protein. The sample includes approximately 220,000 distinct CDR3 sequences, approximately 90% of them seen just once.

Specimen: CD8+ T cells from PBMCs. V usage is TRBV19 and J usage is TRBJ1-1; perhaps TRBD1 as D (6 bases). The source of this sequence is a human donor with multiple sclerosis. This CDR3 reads CASRIQGYTEAFF. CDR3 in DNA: TGTGCCAGTAGGATACAGGGTTACACTGAAGCTTTCTTT. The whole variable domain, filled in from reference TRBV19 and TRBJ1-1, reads DGGITQSPKYLFRKEGQNVTLSCEQNLNHDAMYWYRQDPGQGLRLIYYSQIVNDFQKGDIAEGYSVSREKKESFPLTVTSAQKNPTAFYLCASRIQGYTEAFFGQGTRLTVV.